The present T cell receptor beta chain was sequenced within a study of blood T cell repertoires in COVID-19. Study overall: Samples came from the United States, Italy and Spain, spanning acute and convalescent COVID-19. Sources were T cells, B-cell-depleted T cells, or PBMCs; the material itself was cDNA or gDNA.

Followed longitudinally, the Seattle patients had been enrolled during active infection. The CDR3 contains 17 residues. Germline lookup yields CDR1 SGDLS and CDR2 YYNGEE. The V gene end was trimmed by 4 bases and the J gene end by 5 bases; junction bases not matched to a gene: 9. In the original workflow: Amplification of reference gene primers provided the estimated nucleated cell counts. Here immunoSEQ multiplex PCR was the method, and the copy in TCRdb shows in-frame clones only, minus some. V, J and clone size are those of that table, while D and trimming were read from the DNA. The repertoire holds fewer than 200,000 clones, with roughly four fifths as singletons.

The sample consisted of peripheral blood. The rearrangement links TRBV9 to TRBJ2-2, with TRBD2 matching over 12 bases. The TCR sequence derives from a woman at least 80 years old with COVID-19, enrolled during active disease. The CDR3 DNA is TGTGCCAGCAGCCTCCGACTAGCGGGAGTCGGAACCGGGGAGCTGTTTTTT. Encoded protein: CASSLRLAGVGTGELFF.